These T cell receptor beta chains were read from a single sample in a study of blood T cell repertoires in COVID-19. Using immunoSEQ multiplex PCR, the repertoire was profiled, and TCRdb retains in-frame clones only, with some absent. The data contain 240,000 or so clones, roughly nine tenths of them singletons. Sample: peripheral blood. The source is a man in his 60s with acute or convalescent COVID-19. CDR3s include the opening cysteine and the closing phenylalanine or tryptophan. A D gene is named only where the DNA matches it firmly. Size is omitted from some rows. Given values are once, few, many or a class for expanded clones.

J: TRBJ1-1; D: -; V: TRBV9; size: -; CDR3: CASSSLQAGITEAFF; DNA: TGTGCCAGCAGCTCCCTCCAGGCGGGGATCACTGAAGCTTTCTTT
J: TRBJ2-7; D: -; V: TRBV7-2; size: few; CDR3: CASSLAGAREQYF; DNA: TGTGCCAGCAGCTTAGCGGGGGCAAGGGAGCAGTACTTC
J: TRBJ2-1; D: TRBD2; V: TRBV5-1; size: -; CDR3: CASSLGPGLAVYNEQFF; DNA: TGCGCCAGCAGCTTGGGGCCGGGACTAGCGGTATACAATGAGCAGTTCTTC
J: TRBJ2-5; D: TRBD1; V: TRBV4-1; size: -; CDR3: CASSSGTDETQYF; DNA: TGCGCCAGCAGCTCGGGGACAGACGAGACCCAGTACTTC
J: TRBJ1-5; D: -; V: TRBV4-1; size: -; CDR3: CASSPQAGQPQHF; DNA: TGCGCCAGCAGCCCCCAGGCTGGGCAGCCCCAGCATTTT
J: TRBJ1-5; D: -; V: TRBV19; size: -; CDR3: CASSGTQNQPQHF; DNA: TGTGCCAGTTCCGGGACACAAAATCAGCCCCAGCATTTT
J: TRBJ2-1; D: TRBD2; V: TRBV30; size: -; CDR3: CAWNRRASGRVYNEQFF; DNA: TGTGCCTGGAACCGACGGGCTAGCGGGAGGGTATACAATGAGCAGTTCTTC
J: TRBJ1-1; D: -; V: TRBV30; size: -; CDR3: CARSDRMNTEAFF; DNA: TGTGCCCGTTCCGACAGGATGAACACTGAAGCTTTCTTT
J: TRBJ2-7; D: TRBD2; V: TRBV7-2; size: -; CDR3: CASSLTSGSYEQYF; DNA: TGTGCCAGCAGCTTGACTAGCGGGAGCTACGAGCAGTACTTC
J: TRBJ2-7; D: TRBD1; V: TRBV5-1; size: -; CDR3: CASSTRTGGYEQYF; DNA: TGCGCCAGCAGCACCAGGACAGGAGGTTACGAGCAGTACTTC
J: TRBJ2-1; D: -; V: TRBV6-2/TRBV6-3; size: -; CDR3: CASSFDSNYNEQFF; DNA: TGTGCCAGCAGCTTCGACAGTAACTACAATGAGCAGTTCTTC
J: TRBJ1-1; D: -; V: TRBV19; size: few; CDR3: CAAKGAGPNTEAFF; DNA: TGTGCCGCCAAAGGGGCAGGTCCTAACACTGAAGCTTTCTTT
J: TRBJ1-3; D: -; V: TRBV9; size: -; CDR3: CASSVTGQRNTIYF; DNA: TGTGCCAGCAGCGTAACAGGGCAGAGAAACACCATATATTTT
J: TRBJ2-1; D: -; V: TRBV5-1; size: -; CDR3: CASSLGALSSYNEQFF; DNA: TGCGCCAGCAGCTTGGGAGCGCTCAGCTCCTACAATGAGCAGTTCTTC
J: TRBJ1-6; D: TRBD1; V: TRBV28; size: -; CDR3: CASSLWTGTHSPLHF; DNA: TGTGCCAGCAGTTTATGGACAGGGACCCATTCACCCCTCCACTTT
J: TRBJ2-4; D: -; V: TRBV10-2; size: once; CDR3: CASSEIVGGHKNIQYF; DNA: TGCGCCAGCAGTGAGATTGTGGGAGGTCATAAAAACATTCAGTACTTC
J: TRBJ1-2; D: -; V: TRBV29-1; size: -; CDR3: CSVDLGRGGYGYTF; DNA: TGCAGCGTTGATTTAGGCAGAGGTGGCTATGGCTACACCTTC
J: TRBJ1-1; D: -; V: TRBV11-3; size: -; CDR3: CASSLGGLGHAENTEAFF; DNA: TGTGCCAGCAGCTTAGGGGGCCTTGGCCACGCTGAGAACACTGAAGCTTTCTTT
J: TRBJ1-2; D: -; V: TRBV18; size: -; CDR3: CASSPGPGGRGYTF; DNA: TGTGCCAGCTCACCGGGCCCCGGGGGTAGGGGCTACACCTTC
J: TRBJ1-1; D: -; V: TRBV7-8; size: -; CDR3: CASSLNRERGTEAFF; DNA: TGTGCCAGCAGCTTAAACAGGGAAAGGGGGACTGAAGCTTTCTTT
J: TRBJ2-7; D: TRBD1; V: TRBV24-1; size: -; CDR3: CATSDRGTGGLAIHEQYF; DNA: TGTGCCACCAGTGACCGTGGGACAGGGGGATTGGCTATCCACGAGCAGTACTTC
J: TRBJ1-1; D: -; V: TRBV11-2; size: -; CDR3: CASSFQGTTEAFF; DNA: TGTGCCAGCAGCTTTCAGGGTACCACTGAAGCTTTCTTT
J: TRBJ1-4; D: -; V: TRBV7-8; size: -; CDR3: CASSLETYLGNNEKLFF; DNA: TGTGCCAGCAGCCTGGAGACGTATCTCGGTAACAACGAAAAACTGTTTTTT
J: TRBJ1-5; D: TRBD1; V: TRBV5-1; size: -; CDR3: CASSLDGTGVEPQHF; DNA: TGCGCCAGCAGCTTGGATGGGACAGGGGTTGAGCCCCAGCATTTT
J: TRBJ2-7; D: TRBD1; V: TRBV14; size: once; CDR3: CASSRTGVFGEQYF; DNA: TGTGCCAGCAGCCGAACAGGGGTGTTCGGCGAGCAGTACTTC
J: TRBJ2-5; D: TRBD1; V: TRBV4-3; size: -; CDR3: CASSQVGTGRETQYF; DNA: TGCGCCAGCAGCCAAGTAGGGACAGGGAGAGAGACCCAGTACTTC
J: TRBJ2-7; D: -; V: TRBV2; size: -; CDR3: CASTRDNNYEQYF; DNA: TGTGCCAGCACTCGGGACAACAACTACGAGCAGTACTTC
J: TRBJ2-7; D: TRBD2; V: TRBV4-1; size: -; CDR3: CASSQDLLAGPGEQYF; DNA: TGCGCCAGCAGCCAAGATCTACTAGCGGGGCCAGGCGAGCAGTACTTC
J: TRBJ2-3; D: TRBD2; V: TRBV7-3; size: -; CDR3: CASSPTGGRHSTDTQYF; DNA: TGTGCCAGCAGCCCTACGGGGGGACGCCACAGCACAGATACGCAGTATTTT
J: TRBJ1-5; D: -; V: TRBV28; size: -; CDR3: CAVQGSNQPQHF; DNA: TGTGCCGTCCAGGGGAGCAATCAGCCCCAGCATTTT
J: TRBJ1-2; D: -; V: TRBV19; size: -; CDR3: CASTSREAKNYGYTF; DNA: TGTGCCAGTACCTCCCGGGAGGCGAAGAACTATGGCTACACCTTC
J: TRBJ2-2; D: -; V: TRBV5-4; size: -; CDR3: CASSVDSGTGELFF; DNA: TGTGCCAGCAGCGTGGACTCGGGTACCGGGGAGCTGTTTTTT
J: TRBJ1-5; D: -; V: TRBV28; size: -; CDR3: CASSSGILWHQPQHF; DNA: TGTGCCAGCAGTTCCGGGATCCTATGGCATCAGCCCCAGCATTTT
J: TRBJ1-2; D: -; V: TRBV6-5; size: -; CDR3: CASSLQGKYGYTF; DNA: TGTGCCAGCAGCCTACAGGGAAAATATGGCTACACCTTC
J: TRBJ1-2; D: TRBD1; V: TRBV6-6; size: -; CDR3: CASSTSPRQGRYGYTF; DNA: TGTGCCAGCAGCACCTCCCCCCGACAGGGGAGATATGGCTACACCTTC
J: TRBJ2-7; D: TRBD2; V: TRBV5-1; size: few; CDR3: CASSLELASGGYEQYF; DNA: TGCGCCAGCAGCTTGGAGCTGGCTAGCGGGGGGTACGAGCAGTACTTC
J: TRBJ2-7; D: -; V: TRBV4-3; size: many; CDR3: CASSQKWGSGAYEQYF; DNA: TGCGCCAGCAGCCAAAAATGGGGTTCGGGGGCCTACGAGCAGTACTTC
J: TRBJ1-3; D: -; V: TRBV3-1/TRBV3-2; size: -; CDR3: CASSQGARTLGGNTIYF; DNA: TGTGCCAGCAGCCAAGGAGCGAGAACTCTCGGCGGAAACACCATATATTTT
J: TRBJ2-1; D: TRBD2; V: TRBV5-1; size: -; CDR3: CASTTSGLYNEQFF; DNA: TGCGCCAGCACGACTAGCGGGCTCTACAATGAGCAGTTCTTC
J: TRBJ1-3; D: -; V: TRBV6-6; size: -; CDR3: CASTSGGAGNTIYF; DNA: TGTGCCAGCACCTCGGGGGGAGCTGGAAACACCATATATTTT